Following are 17 T cell receptor beta chains from one sample sequenced in a study of T cells after yellow fever vaccination. TCRdb re-called the 5' RACE reads with MiXCR, one entry per CDR3 protein. The sample yields hundreds of thousands of distinct CDR3 sequences, around 5.2% seen once. The sample was CD4+ T cells sorted from PBMCs, taken on the day of the yellow fever booster vaccination. The receptors derive from a man aged 18 to 30 who received the YFV17D yellow fever vaccine.

V gene TRBV7-2 combines with J gene TRBJ2-7, with D possibly being TRBD1 (6 bases). V was cut by 6 bases and J by 1 base, with 16 bases left in between. Germline assignment: CDR1 SGHTA and CDR2 FQGNSA. The CDR3 covers 15 residues. The CDR3: CASRSPNDRSYEQYF. Written as DNA, the CDR3 is TGTGCCAGCAGATCCCCGAACGACAGGTCCTACGAGCAGTACTTC.

This clonotype was seen at least ten times. The CDR3 sequence is CAIRRDRGEKLFF. In nucleotides, the CDR3 is TGTGCCATCCGCCGGGACAGGGGTGAAAAACTGTTTTTT. The chain is built from TRBV7-9 and TRBJ1-4, with 10 bases lining up with TRBD1. In germline, CDR1 is SEHNR, CDR2 FQNEAQ (reference sequence). Trimming took 10 bases from V and 7 from J; bases not matched to a gene: 6. The CDR3 length is 13 residues.

Many counts were recorded for this clonotype. V and J are TRBV11-2 and TRBJ2-2; the D is unclear. V lost 6 bases to trimming and J lost 0 bases, with 11 bases between them. The CDR3 is made up of 15 amino acids. The germline V gene has CDR1 SGHAT and CDR2 FQNNGV. The CDR3 region has the DNA TGTGCCAGCAGTCTTAGTTGGGCGAACACCGGGGAGCTGTTTTTT. It specifies CASSLSWANTGELFF.

This clonotype was recorded many times. The chain employs TRBV6-6 and TRBJ2-2; D is perhaps TRBD1 (6 bases). There are 15 residues in the CDR3. The germline V and J ends were trimmed by 0 bases and 6 bases, with 11 bases remaining between them. Germline-derived CDR1 and CDR2 are MNHNY and SVGAGI (reference sequence). As DNA, the CDR3 is TGTGCCAGCAGTTACTCGTTACAGGGCTCCGGGGAGCTGTTTTTT. Its translation: CASSYSLQGSGELFF.

This clonotype showed up just a few times. The V call is TRBV18, the J call TRBJ2-3, with D maybe TRBD1 (5 bases). This CDR3 has 16 residues. Trimming removed 1 base from V and 1 base from J, with 12 bases in between. Germline V gene sequence: CDR1 KGHSH, CDR2 LQKENI. For the CDR3, the DNA is TGTGCCAGCTCACCACGCGTGGGGCTGGGCACAGATACGCAGTATTTT. Amino acid sequence: CASSPRVGLGTDTQYF.

This clonotype was detected a few times. This sequence joins TRBV4-3 and TRBJ2-1; a possible D gene is TRBD1 (6 bases). The length of the CDR3 is 15 residues. Germline values: CDR1 LGHNA, CDR2 YSLEER. Trimming took 0 bases from V and 1 from J, leaving 7 bases between them. For the CDR3, the DNA is TGCGCCAGCAGCCAAGAGGGGGCGTCCTACAATGAGCAGTTCTTC. Translating gives CASSQEGASYNEQFF.

This clonotype has only a few counts. The rearrangement joins TRBV5-1 to TRBJ1-2; D may be TRBD1 (5 bases). This CDR3 has 15 amino acids. Trimming took off 4 bases at V and 2 bases at J, with 15 bases between the two ends. Germline CDR1 reads SGHRS; CDR2 reads YFSETQ. CDR3 DNA sequence: TGCGCCAGCAGCAGGGGAGGGGAAGACAACTATGGCTACACCTTC. It codes for CASSRGGEDNYGYTF. The full variable domain, completed using reference TRBV5-1 and TRBJ1-2, is KAGVTQTPRYLIKTRGQQVTLSCSPISGHRSVSWYQQTPGQGLQFLFEYFSETQRNKGNFPGRFSGRQFSNSRSEMNVSTLELGDSALYLCASSRGGEDNYGYTFGSGTRLTVV.

This clonotype was detected a few times. The CDR3 is CASSPRELAGANVLTF. The DNA for the CDR3 is TGTGCCAGCAGCCCCCGTGAGCTTGCCGGGGCCAACGTCCTGACTTTC. The chain employs TRBV7-6 and TRBJ2-6; D call uncertain. Germline lookup yields CDR1 SGHVS and CDR2 FNYEAQ. The CDR3 sequence is 16 residues long. V lost 5 bases and J 4 bases, leaving 15 bases between the germline ends.

This clonotype was observed many times. The J gene is TRBJ2-1, the V gene TRBV7-9, with 11 bases identical to TRBD2. The V gene end was trimmed by 1 base and the J gene end by 10 bases; junction bases not matched to a gene: 6. There are 15 residues in the CDR3. From germline, CDR1 is SEHNR and CDR2 FQNEAQ (reference sequence). The CDR3 loop is CASSLVASGGSEQFF. CDR3 in DNA: TGTGCCAGCAGCTTAGTTGCTAGCGGGGGGTCCGAGCAGTTCTTC.

This clonotype was detected many times. This chain connects TRBV29-1 to TRBJ2-7; D is unclear. V was cut by 1 base and J by 1 base, with 14 bases left in between. The length of the CDR3 is 15 residues. Looked up from germline, CDR1 is SQVTM and CDR2 is ANQGSEA. CDR3 in amino acids: CSVEAWDDGSYEQYV. As DNA, the CDR3 is TGCAGCGTTGAAGCTTGGGATGACGGATCCTACGAGCAGTACGTC.

At least ten counts were recorded for this clonotype. The chain employs TRBV20-1 and TRBJ2-3, with 8 bases lining up with TRBD2. The CDR3 sequence is 15 residues long. From germline, CDR1 is DFQATT and CDR2 SNEGSKA (reference sequence). V shed 3 bases, J shed 5 bases, and the junction held 10 bases outside the gene matches. This CDR3 is CSASPGTSLRDTQYF. CDR3 in DNA: TGCAGTGCTAGTCCCGGGACTAGTCTCAGAGATACGCAGTATTTT.

This clonotype was detected ten times or more. V gene TRBV2 combines with J gene TRBJ2-7; 11 bases map to TRBD1. Looked up from germline, CDR1 is SNHLY and CDR2 is FYNNEI. The J segment lost 3 bases and the V segment lost 6 bases, leaving 7 bases of the junction unmatched. The CDR3 contains 15 residues. The CDR3 nucleotides are TGTGCCAGCAGGCCCCGGGGACAGGGGGTCTACGAGCAGTACGTC. It codes for CASRPRGQGVYEQYV.

This chain uses TRBV5-4 with TRBJ1-2; 7 nucleotides align to TRBD1. V lost 4 bases and J lost 2; bases outside the gene matches: 5. The CDR3 has 14 residues. Germline V gene data show CDR1 as SGHNT and CDR2 as YYREEE (reference sequence). The CDR3 protein is CASSRDSGNYGYTF. The CDR3 bases are TGTGCCAGCAGCAGGGACAGCGGAAACTATGGCTACACCTTC.

In this sample, this clonotype turned up many times. The J gene is TRBJ2-4, the V gene TRBV20-1; D is possibly TRBD2 (6 bases). Deletions cut 0 bases from V and 0 bases from J, with 9 bases between. The germline CDR1 and CDR2 sequences are DFQATT and SNEGSKA (reference sequence). The length of the CDR3 is 15 residues. The CDR3 loop is CSARDPAGAKNIQYF. As DNA, the CDR3 is TGCAGTGCTAGAGACCCAGCGGGAGCCAAAAACATTCAGTACTTC.

There are many counts of this clonotype. This chain joins TRBV6-5 and TRBJ1-5, with D tentatively TRBD1 (6 bases). This CDR3 has 13 amino acids. Germline values: CDR1 MNHEY, CDR2 SVGAGI. V lost 6 bases to trimming and J lost 7 bases, with 13 bases between them. The CDR3 nucleotides read TGTGCCAGCAGCCCACAGGGTTTCCAGCCCCAGCATTTT. Protein sequence: CASSPQGFQPQHF.

The chain recombines TRBV20-1 with TRBJ2-1, with 9 bases identical to TRBD2. CDR3 length: 14 amino acids. CDR1 is DFQATT, CDR2 SNEGSKA, per germline (reference sequence). Trimming removed 6 bases from V and 1 base from J; junction bases left unmatched: 4. The chain's CDR3 is CSAAAGGSYNEQFF. The CDR3 nucleotides are TGCAGTGCAGCAGCGGGGGGTTCCTACAATGAGCAGTTCTTC.

This clonotype was seen many times. The chain is built from TRBV12-3 or TRBV12-4 and TRBJ1-2, with unresolved D. V gave up 8 bases and J gave up 4 bases, with 17 bases separating them. This CDR3 has 14 amino acids. The DNA for the CDR3 is TGTGCCAGCGCAGGATCGGTCTCCGGCTATGGCTACACCTTC. This codes for CASAGSVSGYGYTF.